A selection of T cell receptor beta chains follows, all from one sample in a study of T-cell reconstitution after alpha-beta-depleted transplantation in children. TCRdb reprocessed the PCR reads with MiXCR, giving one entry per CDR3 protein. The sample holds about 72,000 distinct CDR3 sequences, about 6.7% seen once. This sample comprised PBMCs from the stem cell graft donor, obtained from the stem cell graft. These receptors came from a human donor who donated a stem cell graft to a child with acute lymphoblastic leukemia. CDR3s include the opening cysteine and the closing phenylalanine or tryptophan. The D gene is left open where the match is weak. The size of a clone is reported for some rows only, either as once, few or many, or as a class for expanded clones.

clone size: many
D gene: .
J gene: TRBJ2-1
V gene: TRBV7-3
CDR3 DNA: TGTGCCAGCAGCCCCGTTTTTACTACAGGGATCTATGAGCAGTTCTTC
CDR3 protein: CASSPVFTTGIYEQFF

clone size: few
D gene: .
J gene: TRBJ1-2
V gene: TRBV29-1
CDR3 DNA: TGCAGCGTTGATCCCACGGGCTACACCTTC
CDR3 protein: CSVDPTGYTF

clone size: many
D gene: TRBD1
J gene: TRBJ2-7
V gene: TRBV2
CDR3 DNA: TGTGCCAGCAGTTCCGGGACAGGGTTTTTCTACGAGCAGTACTTC
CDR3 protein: CASSSGTGFFYEQYF

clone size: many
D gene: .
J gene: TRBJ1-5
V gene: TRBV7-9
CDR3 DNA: TGTGCCAGCAGCTTAGAGTCCAGCGATCAGCCCCAGCATTTT
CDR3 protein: CASSLESSDQPQHF

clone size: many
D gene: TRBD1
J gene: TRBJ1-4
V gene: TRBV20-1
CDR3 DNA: TGCAGTGCTAGTTCGACAGGGGAAAACGAAAAACTGTTTTTT
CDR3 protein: CSASSTGENEKLFF

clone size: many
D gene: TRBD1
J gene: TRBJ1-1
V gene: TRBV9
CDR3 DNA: TGTGCCAGCAGCTCCAGACCTGGGGGTTACAGGGGCGGGAACACTGAAGCTTTCTTT
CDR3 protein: CASSSRPGGYRGGNTEAFF

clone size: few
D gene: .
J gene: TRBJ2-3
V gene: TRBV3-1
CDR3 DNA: TGTGCCAGCACCCTGGAGGGCCTTGGGACAGATACGCAGTATTTT
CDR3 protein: CASTLEGLGTDTQYF

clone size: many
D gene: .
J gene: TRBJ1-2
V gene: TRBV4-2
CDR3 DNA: TGTGCCAGCAGCCAAGCGGGTGGGGTCTATGGCTACACCTTC
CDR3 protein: CASSQAGGVYGYTF

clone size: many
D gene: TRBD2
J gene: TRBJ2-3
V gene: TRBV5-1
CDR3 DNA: TGCGCCAGCAGCTGGATCGGGGTAGCGGGGTCCGACACAGATACGCAGTATTTT
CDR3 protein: CASSWIGVAGSDTDTQYF

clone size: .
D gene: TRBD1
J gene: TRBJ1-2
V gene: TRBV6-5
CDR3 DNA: TGTGCCAGCAGTATCAGGACAGGCCTTTATGGCTACACCTTC
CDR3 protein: CASSIRTGLYGYTF

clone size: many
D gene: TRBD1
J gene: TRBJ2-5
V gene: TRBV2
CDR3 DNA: TGTGCCACCACTAGGACAGGGGGAGAGACCCAGTACTTC
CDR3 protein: CATTRTGGETQYF